This T cell receptor beta chain was found in a study of brain T cells in children with intractable seizures. Using immunoSEQ multiplex PCR, the repertoire was profiled, and TCRdb retains in-frame clones only, with some absent. The data contain tens of thousands of clones, 85% to 95% of them seen just once; the ten biggest clones take up 1.5% to 1.7%. The germline V gene encodes CDR1 DFQATT and CDR2 SNEGSKA (reference sequence). This CDR3 region has 13 residues. Trimming pared 3 bases from V and 2 bases from J, leaving 8 bases between. This TCR was recovered from a boy under two years old with tuberous sclerosis and intractable seizures. The sequencing used peripheral blood, collected at surgery. The chain uses TRBV20-1 and TRBJ2-1; D is undetermined. The CDR3 protein is CSASRPAYNEQFF. The CDR3 nucleotides read TGCAGTGCTAGTAGGCCAGCCTACAATGAGCAGTTCTTC.